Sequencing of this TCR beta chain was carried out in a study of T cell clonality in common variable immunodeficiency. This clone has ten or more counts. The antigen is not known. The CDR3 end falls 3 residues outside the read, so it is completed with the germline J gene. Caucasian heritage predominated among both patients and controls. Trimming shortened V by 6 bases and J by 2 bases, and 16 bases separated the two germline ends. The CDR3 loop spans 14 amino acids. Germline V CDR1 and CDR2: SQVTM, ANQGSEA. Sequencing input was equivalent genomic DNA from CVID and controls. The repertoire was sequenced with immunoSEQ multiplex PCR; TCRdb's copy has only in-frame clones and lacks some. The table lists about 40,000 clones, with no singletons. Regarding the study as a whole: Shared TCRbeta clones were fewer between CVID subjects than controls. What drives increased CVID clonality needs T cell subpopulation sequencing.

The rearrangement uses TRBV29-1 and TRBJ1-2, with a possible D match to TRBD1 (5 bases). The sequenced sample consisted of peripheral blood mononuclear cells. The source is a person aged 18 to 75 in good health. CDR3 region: CSVRPDTGNYGYTF. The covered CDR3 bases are TGCAGCGTCCGCCCGGACACCGGGAACTATGGC.